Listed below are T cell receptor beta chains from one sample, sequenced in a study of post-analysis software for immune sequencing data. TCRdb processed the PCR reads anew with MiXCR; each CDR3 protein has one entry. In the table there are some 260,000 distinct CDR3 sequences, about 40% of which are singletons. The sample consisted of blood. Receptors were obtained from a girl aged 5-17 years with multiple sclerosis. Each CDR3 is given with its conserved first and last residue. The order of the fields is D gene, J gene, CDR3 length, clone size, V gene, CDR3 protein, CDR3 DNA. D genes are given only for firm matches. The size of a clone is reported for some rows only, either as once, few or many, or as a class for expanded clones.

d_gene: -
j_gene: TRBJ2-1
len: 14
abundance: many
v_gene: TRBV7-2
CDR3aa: CASSLASPLNEQFF
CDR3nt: TGTGCCAGCAGCTTGGCTAGTCCCCTCAATGAGCAGTTCTTC

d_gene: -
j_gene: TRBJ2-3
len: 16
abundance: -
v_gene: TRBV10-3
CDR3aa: CAISGRQAQGTDTQYF
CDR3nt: TGTGCCATCAGTGGGAGACAGGCCCAAGGCACAGATACGCAGTATTTT

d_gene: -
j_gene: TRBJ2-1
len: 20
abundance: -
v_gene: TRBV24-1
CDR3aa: CATSDLGLEDTMGSYNEQFF
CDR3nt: TGTGCCACCAGTGATTTAGGGCTAGAAGACACCATGGGGTCCTACAATGAGCAGTTCTTC

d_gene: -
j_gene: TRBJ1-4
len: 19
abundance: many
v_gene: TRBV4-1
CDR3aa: CASSQDFGGVHSTNEKLFF
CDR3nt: TGCGCCAGCAGCCAAGATTTCGGGGGCGTACACTCAACTAATGAAAAACTGTTTTTT

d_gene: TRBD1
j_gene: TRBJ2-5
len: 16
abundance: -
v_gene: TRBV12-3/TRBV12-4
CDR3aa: CASRGKPGQPQETQYF
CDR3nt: TGTGCCAGCAGAGGAAAGCCGGGACAGCCTCAAGAGACCCAGTACTTC

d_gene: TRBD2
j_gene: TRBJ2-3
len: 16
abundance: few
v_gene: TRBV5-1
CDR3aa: CASSRLAGLSTDTQYF
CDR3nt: TGCGCCAGCAGCCGACTAGCGGGACTTAGCACAGATACGCAGTATTTT

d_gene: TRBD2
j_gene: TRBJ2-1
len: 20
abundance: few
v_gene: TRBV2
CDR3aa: CASSLTPGLALQSSYNEQFF
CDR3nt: TGTGCCAGCAGCCTCACTCCGGGACTAGCGCTCCAGAGCTCCTACAATGAGCAGTTCTTC

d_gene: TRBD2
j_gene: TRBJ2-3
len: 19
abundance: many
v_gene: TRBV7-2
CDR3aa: CASSRTRLDGGAETDTQYF
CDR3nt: TGTGCCAGCAGCCGAACCCGTTTGGACGGGGGGGCCGAGACAGATACGCAGTATTTT

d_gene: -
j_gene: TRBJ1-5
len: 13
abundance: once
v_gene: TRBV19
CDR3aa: CYPGGDPNQPQHF
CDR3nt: TGTTATCCGGGGGGGGACCCAAATCAGCCCCAGCATTTT

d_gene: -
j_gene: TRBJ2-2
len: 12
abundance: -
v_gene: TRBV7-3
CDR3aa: CASSSGDGELFF
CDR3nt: TGTGCCAGCAGCTCAGGGGACGGGGAGCTGTTTTTT

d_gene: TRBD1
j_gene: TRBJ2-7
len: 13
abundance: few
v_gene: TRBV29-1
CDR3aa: CSVETGISYEQYF
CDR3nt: TGCAGCGTTGAGACAGGGATATCCTACGAGCAGTACTTC

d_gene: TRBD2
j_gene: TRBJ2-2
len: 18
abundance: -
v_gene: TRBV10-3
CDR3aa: CATAERISSGSATGELFF
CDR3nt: TGTGCCACCGCTGAACGGATTTCCAGCGGGAGCGCCACCGGGGAGCTGTTTTTT

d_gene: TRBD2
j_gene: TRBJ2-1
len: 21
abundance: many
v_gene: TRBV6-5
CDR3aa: CASSLLLAGSSDSIADNEQFF
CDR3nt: TGTGCCAGCAGCTTACTACTAGCGGGAAGTTCGGACTCTATTGCGGACAATGAGCAGTTCTTC